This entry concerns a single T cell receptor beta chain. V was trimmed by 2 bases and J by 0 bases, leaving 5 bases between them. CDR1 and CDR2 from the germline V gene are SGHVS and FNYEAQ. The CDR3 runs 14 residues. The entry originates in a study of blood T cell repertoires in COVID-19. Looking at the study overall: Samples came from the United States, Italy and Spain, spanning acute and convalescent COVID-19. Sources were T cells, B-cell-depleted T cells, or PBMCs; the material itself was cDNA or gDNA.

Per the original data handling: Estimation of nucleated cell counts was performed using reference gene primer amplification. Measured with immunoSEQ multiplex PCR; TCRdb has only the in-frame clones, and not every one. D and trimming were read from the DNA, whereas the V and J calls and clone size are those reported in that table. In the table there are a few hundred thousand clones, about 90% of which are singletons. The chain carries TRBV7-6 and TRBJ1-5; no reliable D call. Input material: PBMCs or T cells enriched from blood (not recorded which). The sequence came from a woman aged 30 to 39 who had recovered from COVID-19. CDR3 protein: CASSLSFSNQPQHF. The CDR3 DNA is TGTGCCAGCAGCTTATCTTTTAGCAATCAGCCCCAGCATTTT.